This entry features one TCR beta chain sequence. Participant reports of clinical history set cohort assignment. The data stem from a study of blood T cell repertoires in COVID-19. Whole-study context: The United States, Italy and Spain were the sources of the acute and convalescent COVID-19 samples. Sources were T cells, B-cell-depleted T cells, or PBMCs; the material itself was cDNA or gDNA.

Study processing details: The authors estimated nucleated cell counts from reference gene primer amplification. Sequencing was performed with immunoSEQ multiplex PCR; in TCRdb, only in-frame clones are kept and a portion is missing. The V and J calls and clone size are taken from that table; D and trimming were inferred from the DNA. The profile shows around 450,000 clones, nearly 90% of them singletons. V lost 3 bases, J lost 3 bases, and 15 bases lay in between. Germline CDR1 is SNHLY and CDR2 is FYNNEI. CDR3 size: 15 residues. This receptor was obtained from a woman between 18 and 29 years old with acute COVID-19. Material: PBMCs or T cells enriched from blood (not recorded which). The V call is TRBV2, the J call TRBJ2-7, with D possibly being TRBD1 (5 bases). The CDR3 DNA sequence: TGTGCCAGCAGTGACCTGACAGACCCCAACTACGAGCAGTACTTC. This codes for CASSDLTDPNYEQYF.